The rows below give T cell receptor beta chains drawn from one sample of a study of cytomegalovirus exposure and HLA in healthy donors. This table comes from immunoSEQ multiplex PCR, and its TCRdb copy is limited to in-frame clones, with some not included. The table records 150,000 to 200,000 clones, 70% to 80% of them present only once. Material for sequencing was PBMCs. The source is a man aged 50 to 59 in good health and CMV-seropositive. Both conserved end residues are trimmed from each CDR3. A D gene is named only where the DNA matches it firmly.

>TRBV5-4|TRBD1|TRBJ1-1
ASSLPGQGFTEAF
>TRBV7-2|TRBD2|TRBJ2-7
ASSLESGGFYEQY
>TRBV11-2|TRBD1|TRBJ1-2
ASSRGTGDGYT
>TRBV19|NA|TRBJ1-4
ASSIWPGRNEKLF
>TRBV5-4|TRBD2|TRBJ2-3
ASSLRSGGSTDTQY
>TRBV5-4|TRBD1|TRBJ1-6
ASSFLQGGRAYNSPLH
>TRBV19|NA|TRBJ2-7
ASSSTGLGEQY
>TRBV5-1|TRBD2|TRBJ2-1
ASSLVSSGGVGEQF
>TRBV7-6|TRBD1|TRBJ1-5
ASSLGDRGNQPQH
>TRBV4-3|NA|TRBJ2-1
ASSTVGHFSYNEQF
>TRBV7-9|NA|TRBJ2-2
ASSALGLNTGELF
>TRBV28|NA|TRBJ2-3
ASSFQGGTQY
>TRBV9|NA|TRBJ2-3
ASSVSSETDTQY
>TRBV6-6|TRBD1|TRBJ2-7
ASRQPGQGTTYEQY
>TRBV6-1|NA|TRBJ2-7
ASSAEDGYEQY
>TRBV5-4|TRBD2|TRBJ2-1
ASSPTSGGTYNEQF
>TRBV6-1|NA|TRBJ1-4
AIRRQLGNEKLF
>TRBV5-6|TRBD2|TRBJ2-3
ASSLGLAGGDTQY
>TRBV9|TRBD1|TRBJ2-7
ASSERDRESYEQY
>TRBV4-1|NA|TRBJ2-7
ASSQIKINGEHYEQY
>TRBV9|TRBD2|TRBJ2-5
ASSVARTSGGWETQY
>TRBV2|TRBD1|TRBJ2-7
ASLDRDLYEQY
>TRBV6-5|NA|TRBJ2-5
ASSSQGGDQTQY
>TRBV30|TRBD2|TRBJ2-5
AWNHAGGGKTQY
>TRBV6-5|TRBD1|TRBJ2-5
ASSRQGGETQY
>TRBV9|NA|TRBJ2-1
ASSARGSFYNEQF
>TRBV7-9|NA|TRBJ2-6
ASSPPVYVLT
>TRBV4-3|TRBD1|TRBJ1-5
ASSQDTGGGNQPQH
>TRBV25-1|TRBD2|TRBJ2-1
ASSEWTSGGVNEQF